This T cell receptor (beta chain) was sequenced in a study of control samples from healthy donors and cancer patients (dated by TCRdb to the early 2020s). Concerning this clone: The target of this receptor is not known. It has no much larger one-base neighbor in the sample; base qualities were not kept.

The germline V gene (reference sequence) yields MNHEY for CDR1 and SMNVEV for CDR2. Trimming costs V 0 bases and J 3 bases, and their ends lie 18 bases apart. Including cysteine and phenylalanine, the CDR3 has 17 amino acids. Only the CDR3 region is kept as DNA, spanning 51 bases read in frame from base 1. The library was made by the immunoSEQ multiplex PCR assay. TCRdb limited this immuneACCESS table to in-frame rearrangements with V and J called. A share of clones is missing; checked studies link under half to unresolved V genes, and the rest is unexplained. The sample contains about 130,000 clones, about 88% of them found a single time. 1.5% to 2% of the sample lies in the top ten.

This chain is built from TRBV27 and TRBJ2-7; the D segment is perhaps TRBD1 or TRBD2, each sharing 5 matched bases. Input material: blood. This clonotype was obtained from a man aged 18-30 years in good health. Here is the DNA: TGTGCCAGCAGTTTATCGGGGGAATGGGGCTTAATCTACGAGCAGTACTTC. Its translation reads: CASSLSGEWGLIYEQYF.